Each of the 24 T cell receptor beta chains below was sequenced from the same sample in a study of Graves' ophthalmopathy and Graves' hyperthyroidism. The sequenced template was RNA, covering the TCR beta CDR3 region. The first-round RT-PCR employed HTBI primers together with the Qiagen OneStep RT-PCR kit. A multiplex PCR was then performed as the second round. TCRdb reprocessed the multiplex PCR reads with MiXCR, giving one entry per CDR3 protein. The profile covers hundreds of thousands of distinct CDR3 sequences, with 35% to 50% appearing a single time and more than 2.5% taken by the ten largest. The specimen sequenced was peripheral blood. These receptor sequences come from an adult man with Graves' ophthalmopathy.

In this sample, this clonotype turned up many times. The CDR3 DNA follows: TGTGCCACCAGCAGGGTCCCCCCGCTGGTCGAGCAGTACTTC. Amino acids: CATSRVPPLVEQYF. This chain uses TRBV15 with TRBJ2-7; D is unclear. V shed 3 bases and J shed 6 bases, with 15 bases lying between them. The length of the CDR3 is 14 residues. Germline CDR1 LNHNV, CDR2 YYDKDF (reference sequence).

This chain connects TRBV5-1 to TRBJ2-2; the D is unclear. The CDR3 has 14 residues. Trimming took 4 bases from V and 0 from J, leaving 7 bases between them. CDR1 SGHRS and CDR2 YFSETQ come from the germline V gene. The CDR3 reads CASSNATNTGELFF. The CDR3 bases are TGCGCCAGCAGCAACGCCACGAACACCGGGGAGCTGTTTTTT.

This clonotype showed up many times. The chain links TRBV6-6 to TRBJ1-5, with 9 bases lining up with TRBD1. The V and J ends lost 7 bases and 6 bases, in that order; junction bases with no gene match: 7. Looked up from germline, CDR1 is MNHNY and CDR2 is SVGAGI (reference sequence). This CDR3 region has 14 residues. The CDR3 sequence: CASNTGGAGQPQHF. The DNA for the CDR3 is TGTGCCAGCAACACAGGGGGCGCGGGTCAGCCCCAGCATTTT.

The genes are TRBV5-1 and TRBJ1-2; perhaps TRBD1 as D (6 bases). The V end lost 2 bases, the J end lost 3 bases, and 11 bases lay between the germline ends. Germline CDR1 is SGHRS and CDR2 is YFSETQ. CDR3 length: 14 amino acids. CDR3 amino acids: CASSFQGRDYGYTF. CDR3 DNA: TGCGCCAGCAGCTTCCAGGGGAGAGACTATGGCTACACCTTC.

This clonotype was recorded a few times. The chain uses TRBV13 and TRBJ2-2; 9 bases align to TRBD2. In germline, CDR1 is PRHDT, CDR2 FYEKMQ (reference sequence). Trimming at V came to 5 bases and at J to 2 bases, leaving 3 bases not matched to a gene. The CDR3 loop spans 15 amino acids. This chain's CDR3 is CASSLLAGNTGELFF. CDR3 coding DNA: TGTGCCAGCAGCCTCCTAGCGGGAAACACCGGGGAGCTGTTTTTT.

In this sample, this clonotype turned up many times. The chain uses TRBV7-9 and TRBJ2-2, with 7 bases matching TRBD1. Germline trimming cut 6 bases from V and 0 bases from J; bases unmatched to any gene: 4. This CDR3 is built from 15 residues. CDR1 and CDR2 from the germline V gene are SEHNR and FQNEAQ (reference sequence). CDR3 nucleotide sequence: TGTGCCAGCAGATTGACAGGGCCGAACACCGGGGAGCTGTTTTTT. It encodes CASRLTGPNTGELFF.

Many counts were recorded for this clonotype. The chain employs TRBV5-1 and TRBJ2-6; D gene unclear. There are 18 residues in the CDR3. The ends were cut back, 5 bases at V and 2 bases at J, with 20 bases in the middle. Germline assignment: CDR1 SGHRS and CDR2 YFSETQ. The CDR3 DNA reads TGCGCCAGCAGTAGTGCAGTACCGCATCCCCCTGGGGCCAACGTCCTGACTTTC. Amino acid sequence: CASSSAVPHPPGANVLTF.

This clonotype was seen repeatedly, ten times or more. The CDR3 here is CASETDSTYGYTF. The CDR3 nucleotides read TGTGCCAGTGAAACGGACAGCACATATGGCTACACCTTC. The chain couples TRBV19 to TRBJ1-2; TRBD1 is a possible D gene (6 bases). Germline V lookup: CDR1 LNHDA, CDR2 SQIVND (reference sequence). This CDR3 contains 13 residues. V lost 8 bases, J lost 5 bases, and 15 bases lay in between.

This chain joins TRBV4-2 and TRBJ1-2, with a weak D call TRBD1 (5 bases). This CDR3 region has 13 residues. Germline V lookup: CDR1 LGHNA, CDR2 YNFKEQ. V gave up 3 bases and J gave up 8 bases, with 13 bases separating them. CDR3 sequence (DNA): TGTGCCAGCAGCCACCCTTCGACAGCGGGCTACACCTTC. Translated: CASSHPSTAGYTF.

The CDR3 loop is CSARAITEYANQPQHF. The CDR3 coding sequence is TGCAGTGCTAGGGCGATTACAGAGTATGCCAATCAGCCCCAGCATTTT. The chain uses TRBV20-1 and TRBJ1-5, with D unclear. Germline assignment: CDR1 DFQATT and CDR2 SNEGSKA (reference sequence). The CDR3 length is 16 residues. Trimming pared 3 bases from V and 3 bases from J, leaving 18 bases between.

This clonotype has ten or more counts. The CDR3 spells CASSREEGGYTF. The CDR3 nucleotides are TGTGCCAGCAGCCGAGAAGAGGGTGGCTACACCTTC. V and J are TRBV11-3 and TRBJ1-2, with no clear D. There are 12 residues in the CDR3. Germline V lookup: CDR1 SGHNT, CDR2 YENEEA. V lost 5 bases to trimming and J lost 7 bases, with 11 bases between them.

This clonotype was found a few times. CDR3 in DNA: TGTGCCAGTAGTAGACTCGAGAGGGATCCTAAGCAGTACTTC. Translating it yields CASSRLERDPKQYF. The genes are TRBV19 and TRBJ2-7; TRBD2 might be the D (5 bases). The germline V gene has CDR1 LNHDA and CDR2 SQIVND (reference sequence). The CDR3 covers 14 residues. V was trimmed by 4 bases and J by 8 bases, leaving 18 bases between them.

V usage is TRBV10-3 and J usage is TRBJ1-6; D gene ambiguous. Germline V gives CDR1 ENHRY, CDR2 SYGVKD. The CDR3 runs to 10 residues. V was cut by 10 bases and J by 15 bases, with 13 bases left in between. CDR3 region: CATSGSLLHF. The CDR3 coding sequence is TGTGCCACCTCTGGTTCGCTCCTCCACTTT.

As to this clonotype: A junction boundary mismatches the germline segment, possibly from a read error. The chain has TRBV4-1 and TRBJ1-5; no firm D call. Germline CDR1 MGHRA, CDR2 YSYEKL. The length of the CDR3 is 16 residues. As DNA, the CDR3 is TGCGCCAGCAGCCAAGTGGGATCGGCCCCCGAGTGGCCCCGGCATTTT. Translation: CASSQVGSAPEWPRHF.

The CDR3 loop reads CASRPYADANQPQHF. CDR3 bases: TGTGCCAGCAGACCCTACGCAGACGCAAATCAGCCCCAGCATTTT. The rearrangement uses TRBV12-3 or TRBV12-4 and TRBJ1-5; D call uncertain. There are 15 residues in the CDR3. The V end lost 6 bases, the J end lost 4 bases, and 16 bases lay between the germline ends.

About this clonotype itself: This may stem from a read error, because a much larger clone lies one nucleotide away. Because the CDR3's place on the DNA is in doubt, the DNA is left out and the CDR3 is given as listed by TCRdb. This chain connects TRBV12-3 or TRBV12-4 to TRBJ2-5. The CDR3 is made up of 14 amino acids, end residues included. This CDR3 is CASSSSVYQETQYF.

The chain recombines TRBV10-3 with TRBJ1-2; no reliable D call. The CDR3 sequence is 16 residues long. CDR1 is ENHRY and CDR2 is SYGVKD in the germline V gene. Trimming took off 4 bases at V and 7 bases at J, with 22 bases between the two ends. The DNA of the CDR3 is TGTGCCATCAGTGGCGAGGGTGTGACTATCCGAGGTGGCTACACCTTC. Amino acids: CAISGEGVTIRGGYTF.

A word on this clonotype: It may be a read error: a sequence one base away is much more abundant. The rearrangement joins TRBV7-2 to TRBJ1-3; a weak D match, TRBD1 (6 bases). There are 15 residues in the CDR3. With 5 bases removed from V and 3 bases from J, the gap between germline ends came to 14 bases. From germline, CDR1 is SGHTA and CDR2 FQGNSA. The chain's CDR3 is CASSPGDDSGNTIYF. The CDR3 DNA reads as TGTGCCAGCAGCCCAGGGGATGACAGTGGAAACACCATATATTTT. Filled out from reference TRBV7-2 and TRBJ1-3, the complete variable domain reads GAGVSQSPSNKVTEKGKDVELRCDPISGHTALYWYRQSLGQGLEFLIYFQGNSAPDKSGLPSDRFSAERTGGSVSTLTIQRTQQEDSAVYLCASSPGDDSGNTIYFGEGSWLTVV.

This clonotype occurred many times. CDR3 region: CASSEGQGSNQPQHF. CDR3 nucleotide sequence: TGTGCCAGCAGCGAAGGACAGGGGTCAAATCAGCCCCAGCATTTT. V gene TRBV9 combines with J gene TRBJ1-5; TRBD1 agrees at 9 bases. V lost 3 bases, J lost 4 bases, and 5 bases stayed unmatched. The germline CDR1 and CDR2 sequences are SGDLS and YYNGEE. This CDR3 comprises 15 residues.

This clonotype appeared a single time. Possible read error: a much larger clone is one base away. The chain carries TRBV15 and TRBJ2-5, with D maybe TRBD1 (6 bases). The CDR3 totals 15 residues. The germline V gene has CDR1 LNHNV and CDR2 YYDKDF (reference sequence). CDR3 protein: CAISRGDPYQETQYF. CDR3 nucleotide sequence: TGTGCCATCAGCAGGGGTGATCCGTACCAAGAGACCCAGTACTTC. The full variable domain, rest sourced from reference TRBV15 and TRBJ2-5, is DAMVIQNPRYQVTQFGKPVTLSCSQTLNHNVMYWYQQKSSQAPKLLFHYYDKDFNNEADTPDNFQSRRPNTSFCFLDIRSPGLGDTAMYLCAISRGDPYQETQYFGPGTRLLVL.

This chain links TRBV6-6 with TRBJ1-1; no definite D call. Germline V gives CDR1 MNHNY, CDR2 SVGAGI (reference sequence). The CDR3 contains 12 residues. The V end was cut by 7 bases, the J end by 4 bases, with 10 bases between. For the CDR3, the DNA is TGTGCCAGCACCCCTGGGAGCACTGAAGCTTTCTTT. Amino acids: CASTPGSTEAFF.

On this clonotype itself: Germline is not matched at one junction end, which may reflect a read error. The V and J genes are TRBV7-2 and TRBJ2-6, with a possible D match to TRBD1 (5 bases). Germline V gives CDR1 SGHTA, CDR2 FQGNSA. The CDR3 sequence is 12 residues long. This chain's CDR3 is CASSLAQGFEAF. DNA for the CDR3: TGTGCCAGCAGCTTAGCCCAGGGATTTGAAGCTTTC.

The V call is TRBV9, the J call TRBJ2-5; tentatively, D is TRBD1 (5 bases). V was shortened by 10 bases and J by 2 bases, with 15 bases between the two germline ends. The germline V gene has CDR1 SGDLS and CDR2 YYNGEE. The CDR3 has 13 amino acids. The CDR3 coding sequence is TGTGCCCAACCTACGACAGAGCAAGAGACCCAGTACTTC. Protein: CAQPTTEQETQYF.

The V and J genes are TRBV10-3 and TRBJ1-4; D gene ambiguous. Germline assignment: CDR1 ENHRY and CDR2 SYGVKD. CDR3 length equals 16 residues. V dropped 4 bases and J dropped 0 bases, with 12 bases sitting between them. The CDR3 DNA follows: TGTGCCATCAGTGGGCCCGCCGGCGCAACTAATGAAAAACTGTTTTTT. It translates to CAISGPAGATNEKLFF.